The clone carrying this TCR beta chain was counted a few times. Its target is unknown. V was trimmed by 2 bases and J by 4 bases, leaving 12 bases between them. CDR1 and CDR2 from the germline V gene are SGHNT and YENEEA. This CDR3 is 15 amino acids long. Treatment of the sample: randomized to nivolumab then ipilimumab (arm A) or the reverse (arm B). Using immunoSEQ multiplex PCR, the repertoire was profiled, and TCRdb retains in-frame clones only, with some absent. Of about 5,100 clones listed, 25% to 30% are singletons. The source of the sample is a study of sequential checkpoint blockade in melanoma. Across the whole study: First-line arms were nivolumab then ipilimumab, or the reverse, randomized 1:1. After nivolumab or ipilimumab alone, about two dozen patients had week-13 rebiopsies.

Overall study findings and caveats: Clinical benefit was about 30 times likelier when tumor T-cell fraction and clonality increased.

The receptor was derived from a human donor with melanoma. The genes are TRBV11-3 and TRBJ1-5, with D tentatively TRBD1 (6 bases). The input for sequencing was tumor tissue (inferred from file names), taken from a patient given nivolumab and ipilimumab in sequence. This chain's CDR3 is CASSLQTGWNQPQHF. CDR3 in DNA: TGTGCCAGCAGCTTACAAACAGGGTGGAATCAGCCCCAGCATTTT.